These T cell receptor beta chains were read from a single sample in a study of blood T cell repertoires in COVID-19. Using immunoSEQ multiplex PCR, the repertoire was profiled, and TCRdb retains in-frame clones only, with some absent. The data contain about 410,000 clones, approximately 90% of them singletons. Material: peripheral blood. These receptors all come from a woman in her thirties with active or convalescent COVID-19. Each CDR3 is given with its conserved first and last residue. The D gene is left open where the match is weak. A clone size is listed for some rows: how often the clone was seen (once, few, many), or a class if it is expanded.

TRBJ2-2	TRBV19	NA	NA	CASTQGGGGPTGELFF	TGTGCCAGCACCCAGGGGGGCGGGGGGCCCACCGGGGAGCTGTTTTTT
TRBJ1-2	TRBV13	few	TRBD1	CASSLERGQGAKSYTF	TGTGCCAGCAGCTTAGAGAGGGGACAGGGGGCGAAAAGCTACACCTTC
TRBJ2-7	TRBV5-1	NA	NA	CASSLDSPENEQYF	TGCGCCAGCAGCTTGGATTCGCCGGAGAACGAGCAGTACTTC
TRBJ1-1	TRBV5-1	NA	TRBD1	CASSLWDSMNTEAFF	TGCGCCAGCAGCCTATGGGACAGCATGAACACTGAAGCTTTCTTT
TRBJ1-1	TRBV10-3	NA	TRBD1	CAIGTGDLNTEAFF	TGTGCCATCGGGACAGGGGATTTGAACACTGAAGCTTTCTTT
TRBJ2-1	TRBV2	NA	TRBD2	CASSDLAGSSYNEQFF	TGTGCCAGCAGTGACCTAGCGGGGAGCTCCTACAATGAGCAGTTCTTC
TRBJ1-2	TRBV5-5	NA	TRBD1	CASSFATGGRSYGYTF	TGTGCCAGCAGCTTTGCGACAGGGGGCCGTAGCTATGGCTACACCTTC
TRBJ1-2	TRBV2	NA	NA	CASSGRALSYGYTF	TGTGCCAGCAGTGGGAGGGCCCTGAGCTATGGCTACACCTTC
TRBJ1-1	TRBV10-1	NA	NA	CASSETTVKNTEAFF	TGCGCCAGCAGTGAGACGACAGTCAAGAACACTGAAGCTTTCTTT
TRBJ2-7	TRBV18	NA	NA	CASSISSAYYEQYF	TGTGCCAGCTCAATCTCTAGCGCCTACTACGAGCAGTACTTC
TRBJ1-2	TRBV6-1	once	TRBD1	CASSDPGGSGYGYTF	TGTGCCAGCAGTGACCCAGGGGGCTCGGGGTATGGCTACACCTTC
TRBJ2-1	TRBV6-5	NA	TRBD2	CASSSGLAGVNEQFF	TGTGCCAGCAGTTCCGGACTTGCGGGAGTAAATGAGCAGTTCTTC
TRBJ1-3	TRBV4-1	few	NA	CASSRSPSDSNSGNTIYF	TGCGCCAGCAGCCGAAGCCCTTCAGACAGTAACTCTGGAAACACCATATATTTT
TRBJ2-7	TRBV5-1	NA	NA	CASSLVAPPKQYF	TGCGCCAGCAGCTTGGTAGCCCCCCCGAAGCAGTACTTC
TRBJ2-1	TRBV6-5	NA	NA	CASSSGLAVNEQFF	TGTGCCAGCAGCTCGGGACTCGCGGTCAATGAGCAGTTCTTC
TRBJ2-1	TRBV5-1	NA	TRBD1	CASSLALGTGTNEQFF	TGCGCCAGCAGCTTGGCCTTGGGGACAGGGACGAATGAGCAGTTCTTC
TRBJ1-2	TRBV5-6	NA	NA	CASSLVWDLFRDLNYGYTF	TGTGCCAGCAGCTTGGTTTGGGATCTATTTCGGGATCTTAACTATGGCTACACCTTC
TRBJ1-2	TRBV12-3/TRBV12-4	NA	NA	CASSFQGGDGYTF	TGTGCCAGCAGTTTTCAGGGCGGGGATGGCTACACCTTC
TRBJ2-7	TRBV5-6	once	TRBD1	CASSGTAHSYEQYF	TGTGCCAGCAGCGGGACAGCGCACTCCTACGAGCAGTACTTC
TRBJ1-3	TRBV4-1	once	NA	CASSQDKYFPGNTIYF	TGCGCCAGCAGCCAAGACAAGTACTTTCCAGGAAACACCATATATTTT
TRBJ2-5	TRBV5-4	NA	NA	CASSVTNRQETQYF	TGTGCCAGCAGCGTGACAAATCGGCAAGAGACCCAGTACTTC
TRBJ1-1	TRBV16	NA	NA	CASSQSGLSNTEAFF	TGTGCCAGCAGCCAATCTGGACTCTCGAACACTGAAGCTTTCTTT
TRBJ1-2	TRBV12-3/TRBV12-4	NA	NA	CASTDSRTGGYTF	TGTGCCAGCACCGACTCTAGGACTGGAGGCTACACCTTC
TRBJ1-1	TRBV28	NA	TRBD1	CASGLPGGAGNREAFF	TGTGCCAGCGGACTCCCAGGGGGCGCAGGGAATAGGGAAGCTTTCTTT
TRBJ1-1	TRBV27	NA	NA	CASSLTRNTEAFF	TGTGCCAGCAGTTTAACCAGGAACACTGAAGCTTTCTTT
TRBJ2-1	TRBV18	NA	TRBD2	CASSPPQRERNEQFF	TGTGCCAGCTCACCACCCCAGCGGGAGAGAAATGAGCAGTTCTTC
TRBJ2-2	TRBV27	NA	NA	CASRLPQENTGELFF	TGTGCCAGCAGATTACCACAGGAGAACACCGGGGAGCTGTTTTTT
TRBJ2-1	TRBV27	few	NA	CASWRGGLYNEQFF	TGTGCCAGCTGGAGGGGGGGACTCTACAATGAGCAGTTCTTC
TRBJ2-6	TRBV3-1/TRBV3-2	NA	TRBD1	CASSQWDRAFYGANVLTF	TGTGCCAGCAGCCAGTGGGACAGGGCATTTTACGGGGCCAACGTCCTGACTTTC
TRBJ1-4	TRBV2	NA	NA	CASTSSRQNEKLFF	TGTGCCAGCACCTCCTCGAGACAAAATGAAAAACTGTTTTTT
TRBJ1-5	TRBV5-8	NA	NA	CASSGVNQPQHF	TGTGCCAGCAGCGGAGTCAATCAGCCCCAGCATTTT
TRBJ2-6	TRBV19	NA	NA	CASNPRGSGANVLTF	TGTGCCAGTAACCCGCGCGGCTCTGGGGCCAACGTCCTGACTTTC
TRBJ2-4	TRBV7-2	NA	TRBD2	CAGSGGAVKNIQYF	TGTGCCGGCAGCGGGGGGGCCGTCAAAAACATTCAGTACTTC
TRBJ2-3	TRBV2	once	TRBD2	CAGGRAGFSTDTQYF	TGTGCCGGGGGGAGGGCCGGCTTCAGCACAGATACGCAGTATTTT
TRBJ1-1	TRBV6-4	NA	TRBD1	CASSPGGVNTEAFF	TGTGCCAGCAGTCCAGGGGGTGTGAACACTGAAGCTTTCTTT
TRBJ2-2	TRBV3-1/TRBV3-2	NA	TRBD2	CASSQHSGITNTGELFF	TGTGCCAGCAGCCAACATAGCGGGATTACGAACACCGGGGAGCTGTTTTTT
TRBJ1-3	TRBV6-5	NA	NA	CASSYGAGGNTIYF	TGTGCCAGCAGTTACGGTGCAGGGGGAAACACCATATATTTT
TRBJ1-4	TRBV7-2	NA	NA	CASSRGMGEKLFF	TGTGCCAGCAGCCGGGGTATGGGTGAAAAACTGTTTTTT